This is a list of T cell receptor beta chains from one sample in a study of blood T cell repertoires in COVID-19. The table came from immunoSEQ multiplex PCR; TCRdb's copy has only in-frame clones and leaves some out. The sample holds roughly 100,000 clones; 65% to 90% are singletons and the top ten take 4.1%. Sequencing input: peripheral blood. Receptors originate from a man in his fifties with acute or convalescent COVID-19. CDR3s include the opening cysteine and the closing phenylalanine or tryptophan. Fields, in order: D gene, clone size, V gene, J gene, CDR3 DNA, CDR3 protein. D genes are given only for firm matches. Part of the rows lack a size; the others show once, few, many or a class for expanded clones.

>TRBD1|.|TRBV2|TRBJ2-3
TGTGCCAGCAGCGACGGGACAGGGGGTACAGATACGCAGTATTTT
CASSDGTGGTDTQYF
>TRBD2|.|TRBV28|TRBJ2-3
TGTGCCAGCAGTTCACCGGGACTAGGCTCAGATACGCAGTATTTT
CASSSPGLGSDTQYF
>TRBD1|.|TRBV18|TRBJ1-2
TGTGCCAGCTCCCCCGGGACAGACTATGGCTACACCTTC
CASSPGTDYGYTF
>.|.|TRBV24-1|TRBJ2-2
TGTGCCACCAGTGATTCGAAGACGACAGGCTACCCCGGGGAGCTGTTTTTT
CATSDSKTTGYPGELFF
>.|.|TRBV10-1|TRBJ2-3
TGCGCCAGCAGTGGGACTAGCACAGATACGCAGTATTTT
CASSGTSTDTQYF
>.|.|TRBV18|TRBJ1-6
TGTGCCAGCTCACCGGGGACTATTTCACCCCTCCACTTT
CASSPGTISPLHF
>TRBD2|once|TRBV4-1|TRBJ2-7
TGCGCCAGCAGCCAAGGGACTAGCGGGGGCTCTATTAGCTCCTACGAGCAGTACTTC
CASSQGTSGGSISSYEQYF
>.|.|TRBV5-1|TRBJ2-7
TGCGCCAGCAGCTCCGGGACTGCCGTGGGAGGCCAGCAGTACTTC
CASSSGTAVGGQQYF
>TRBD1|few|TRBV3-1/TRBV3-2|TRBJ2-2
TGTGCCAGCAGCCAAGAATGGGACAGGGGACCCACCGGGGAGCTGTTTTTT
CASSQEWDRGPTGELFF
>TRBD1|.|TRBV19|TRBJ1-5
TGTGCCAGTAGTATGGACAGGGTAGGGCAGCCCCAGCATTTT
CASSMDRVGQPQHF
>TRBD1|.|TRBV10-3|TRBJ1-2
TGTGCCATCAGTGAGTCGCCGGGACAGGGGGACGGCTACACCTTC
CAISESPGQGDGYTF
>TRBD1|once|TRBV11-3|TRBJ2-3
TGTGCCAGCAGCCCACTTCGTGGGACAGGGTGGACAGATACGCAGTATTTT
CASSPLRGTGWTDTQYF
>.|.|TRBV5-4|TRBJ2-1
TGTGCCAGCAGCTTGGGGAGGGTTAGCTCCTACAATGAGCAGTTCTTC
CASSLGRVSSYNEQFF
>TRBD2|once|TRBV5-1|TRBJ2-5
TGCGCCAGCAGCTTGGGACTAGCGGATCAAGAGACCCAGTACTTC
CASSLGLADQETQYF
>.|.|TRBV5-1|TRBJ1-6
TGCGCCAGCAGCTTGACACAGGGTTCACCCCTCCACTTT
CASSLTQGSPLHF
>TRBD2|.|TRBV5-1|TRBJ2-7
TGCGCCAGCAGCTCCGGGGGGGCGACGAACTACGAGCAGTACTTC
CASSSGGATNYEQYF
>TRBD1|once|TRBV28|TRBJ2-7
TGTGCCAGCAGGCAGACAGGGGCCCACGAGCAGTACTTC
CASRQTGAHEQYF
>TRBD1|.|TRBV7-3|TRBJ2-2
TGTGCCAGCAGCTCCAACAGGGGAAACACCGGGGAGCTGTTTTTT
CASSSNRGNTGELFF
>.|.|TRBV4-2|TRBJ2-1
TGTGCCAGCAGCCAAGGCGGGGTTACCTACAATGAGCAGTTCTTC
CASSQGGVTYNEQFF
>.|.|TRBV7-9|TRBJ2-1
TGTGCCAGCAGCCCCGGACTATTCAATGAGCAGTTCTTC
CASSPGLFNEQFF
>TRBD1|.|TRBV19|TRBJ1-6
TGTGCCAGTAGTGCAGTGGGACAGACTAATAATTCACCCCTCCACTTT
CASSAVGQTNNSPLHF
>.|.|TRBV7-3|TRBJ2-1
TGTGCCAGCAGCCTAGTCGGCTATGAGCAGTTCTTC
CASSLVGYEQFF
>TRBD1|.|TRBV27|TRBJ2-1
TGTGCCAGCAGTGCCGGGACAGTGGGCTACAATGAGCAGTTCTTC
CASSAGTVGYNEQFF
>.|.|TRBV21-1|TRBJ2-1
TGTGCCAGCAGCAAAGGATGGGCGGGAGTGAGGAATGAGCAGTTCTTC
CASSKGWAGVRNEQFF
>.|.|TRBV3-1/TRBV3-2|TRBJ2-2
TGTGCCAGCAGCCAAGTTCTCTTGAACACCGGGGAGCTGTTTTTT
CASSQVLLNTGELFF
>.|.|TRBV6-6|TRBJ1-2
TGTGCCAGCAGACCCCCCGCAGGGAACTATGGCTACACCTTC
CASRPPAGNYGYTF
>.|few|TRBV7-9|TRBJ1-5
TGTGCCAGCAGCTTGGTTTCGATGGCTCAGGACAATCAGCCCCAGCATTTT
CASSLVSMAQDNQPQHF
>.|.|TRBV4-1|TRBJ2-1
TGCGCCAGCAGCCAAGCGGTGAGGGTTCCTTTCAATGAGCAGTTCTTC
CASSQAVRVPFNEQFF
>TRBD1|.|TRBV7-9|TRBJ2-7
TGTGCCAGCAGCCCCCCGGGGGACAGGCTCTCCTACGAGCAGTACTTC
CASSPPGDRLSYEQYF
>TRBD1|once|TRBV5-1|TRBJ1-2
TGCGCCAGCAGCTTAGGACAGGGGCCACGGCATGGCTACACCTTC
CASSLGQGPRHGYTF
>TRBD2|.|TRBV3-1/TRBV3-2|TRBJ2-1
TGTGCCAGCAGCCCCGGACTAGCGGGAGTTTTTGAGCAGTTCTTC
CASSPGLAGVFEQFF
>TRBD1|.|TRBV18|TRBJ1-1
TGTGCCAGCTCTGCGGGACAGTTGAACACTGAAGCTTTCTTT
CASSAGQLNTEAFF
>.|.|TRBV30|TRBJ1-3
TGTGCCGGCCACCGCAGGACTGGAAACACCATATATTTT
CAGHRRTGNTIYF
>TRBD2|.|TRBV28|TRBJ2-3
TGTGCCAGCAGTACTCCGACTAGCGGGAATACGCAGTATTTT
CASSTPTSGNTQYF
>.|.|TRBV30|TRBJ1-5
TGTGCCTGGAGTGTACGTAGGGGGAATCAGCCCCAGCATTTT
CAWSVRRGNQPQHF
>.|.|TRBV6-5|TRBJ1-6
TGTGCCAGCAGTTCATTAGATCCTACCTATAATTCACCCCTCCACTTT
CASSSLDPTYNSPLHF
>TRBD1|.|TRBV5-1|TRBJ1-6
TGCGCCAGCAATACCGGGACAGCCGATTCACCCCTCCACTTT
CASNTGTADSPLHF
>TRBD1|.|TRBV12-3/TRBV12-4|TRBJ1-5
TGTGCCAGCACCCGGACAGGAGGCTTGTCCCAGCATTTT
CASTRTGGLSQHF
>TRBD1|.|TRBV28|TRBJ2-7
TGTGCCAGCAGTTTGCCCGGGACAGGTTACGAGCAGTACTTC
CASSLPGTGYEQYF
>.|once|TRBV19|TRBJ2-2
TGTGCCAGTAGTATATTCGGGGGGCTAAACACCGGGGAGCTGTTTTTT
CASSIFGGLNTGELFF